This T cell receptor beta chain is from a study of a mutant IDH1 vaccine in newly diagnosed glioma (dated by TCRdb to 2020 to 2022). With respect to the entire study: Of the approximately 34 patients who were treated, around 60% were male and around 40% were female, and the mean age was about 37 years. For exploratory analyses, about 25 treated patients had longitudinal TCRB deep sequencing done wherever samples were available. Prior to enrollment, standard therapy consisting of radiotherapy alone, temozolomide alone, or radiochemotherapy with temozolomide had been administered to patients, with the combination being received by most patients. Peripheral blood was drawn at six visits: V03 (baseline), V05, V07, V10, V12 and V13. The research as a whole found: It was noted by the authors that analyses of patient blood samples could not be reproduced owing to sample limitations. Across multiple MHC alleles, vaccine-induced immune responses were seen in 90% to 95% of patients. Pseudoprogression appeared unrelated to alterations in the top peripheral T cell clonotypes detected by TCRB sequencing. Availability determined which PBMC samples were chosen for TCRB deep sequencing.

Library creation used the immunoSEQ multiplex PCR assay. The hsTCRB Kit was used according to the manufacturer's protocol to amplify rearranged TCR beta chain sequences. TCRB libraries were sequenced on an Illumina MiSeq. In the original analysis: Demultiplexing, trimming and gene mapping were performed with the kit vendor's proprietary platform. The source is immuneACCESS, and TCRdb retained only in-frame sequences with V and J called. Part of the clones is not carried over; for the studies checked, unresolved V genes explain less than half of this, and the remainder is unexplained. The V and J calls and clone size come from that table; D and trimming were worked out from the DNA. The sample has tens of thousands of clones on record, about 80% of them singletons. Together, the top ten hold less than 5.5% of the sample. Remarks on this clone: The target of this receptor is not known. No base qualities exist here, and no much larger clone lies one base off it.

V loses 5 bases at its end and J loses 1 base; junction bases beyond the gene matches: 7. The CDR3 runs 16 amino acids, cysteine and phenylalanine included. Just CDR3 DNA is preserved here, 48 bases in frame from base 1. Based on the germline V gene (reference sequence), the CDR1 and CDR2 sequences are MNHNY and SVGAGI. According to the study, the label for this sample's time point signals: baseline, week 1 (first vaccination visit). Explained via the paper, the treatment or condition label denotes: pre-vaccination baseline after standard-of-care therapy. Donors had newly diagnosed WHO grade 3 or 4 IDH1-mutant astrocytomas with loss of nuclear ATRX. The samples were drawn from NOA16, a multicentre, single-arm, open-label phase I trial in Germany that tested a mutant IDH1 peptide vaccine in humans for the first time. Blood drawn at visit V03 was used as the baseline sample for immunogenicity testing. Genomic DNA for TCRB sequencing was isolated from EDTA blood with the DNeasy Blood and Tissue Kit.

The rearranged segments are TRBV6-6 and TRBJ2-2; 7 bases in the junction line up with TRBD1. The TCR sequence derives from a man aged 40-50 years with glioma. Some clones in this sample may be carry-over from other donors' samples. The source was PBMCs, collected from a glioma patient treated with radiotherapy, temozolomide or both. The sequenced DNA: TGTGCCAGCAGTCCTCCGGGACAGCGGAACACCGGGGAGCTGTTTTTT. It specifies CASSPPGQRNTGELFF.